These 21 T cell receptor beta chains share one sample of origin, sequenced in a study of T cell clones after liver transplantation. Clones were read by immunoSEQ multiplex PCR, and TCRdb kept only the in-frame ones, dropping some. The sample consists of about 85,000 clones, roughly four fifths of them appearing once. The sequenced sample was CD4+ T cells from blood, obtained 46 months after liver transplant. The receptors were gathered from a human patient who received a liver transplant. Some of the T cells might come from the graft donor.

This sequence joins TRBV28 and TRBJ2-1; 12 nucleotides agree with TRBD2. V was clipped by 2 bases and J by 10 bases; unmatched bases: 9. Germline CDR1 MDHEN, CDR2 SYDVKM. The CDR3 extends over 16 amino acids. In nucleotides, the CDR3 is TGTGCCAGCAGTTTAGTCCTAGCGGGAGGGTTCGGCGAGCAGTTCTTC. Translation gives CASSLVLAGGFGEQFF.

The V gene is TRBV6-5, the J gene TRBJ2-5, with a tentative D call TRBD1 (5 bases). The CDR3 spans 15 residues. The V gene's germline CDR1 is MNHEY and CDR2 SVGAGI. Trimming left V 0 bases short and J 1 base short, with 9 bases between. Here the CDR3 DNA reads TGTGCCAGCAGTTACTCGGGGCGGATCCAAGAGACCCAGTACTTC. This sequence encodes CASSYSGRIQETQYF.

This clone was seen more than once but under ten times. This chain uses TRBV15 with TRBJ1-3, with D unresolved. Germline V lookup: CDR1 LNHNV, CDR2 YYDKDF (reference sequence). The CDR3 is 15 residues long. V lost 5 bases to trimming and J lost 0 bases, with 11 bases between them. The CDR3 sequence: CATSVGALSGNTIYF. For the CDR3, the DNA is TGTGCCACCAGCGTCGGAGCCCTCTCTGGAAACACCATATATTTT. Together with reference TRBV15 and TRBJ1-3, the CDR3 gives the full variable domain: DAMVIQNPRYQVTQFGKPVTLSCSQTLNHNVMYWYQQKSSQAPKLLFHYYDKDFNNEADTPDNFQSRRPNTSFCFLDIRSPGLGDTAMYLCATSVGALSGNTIYFGEGSWLTVV.

The chain recombines TRBV5-1 with TRBJ2-5; 11 bases are shared with TRBD2. The CDR3 has 14 amino acids. The J segment lost 11 bases and the V segment lost 0 bases, leaving 6 bases of the junction unmatched. Germline V CDR1 and CDR2: SGHRS, YFSETQ. DNA for the CDR3: TGCGCCAGCAGCTTGGTGCCTAGCGGGAGGTCTCAGTACTTC. Translating it yields CASSLVPSGRSQYF.

J is TRBJ1-1 and V is TRBV25-1; 7 positions agree with TRBD1. The CDR3 covers 13 residues. With V trimmed by 6 bases and J by 1 base, 2 bases remained unmatched. CDR1 MGHDK and CDR2 SYGVNS come from the germline V gene. DNA of the CDR3: TGTGCCAGCAGGGCAGGGGGGAACACTGAAGCTTTCTTT. Residues: CASRAGGNTEAFF.

The V gene is TRBV6-5, the J gene TRBJ2-7, with D possibly called TRBD1 or TRBD2 (5 bases each). Trimming shortened V by 10 bases and J by 1 base, and 11 bases separated the two germline ends. The germline CDR1 and CDR2 sequences are MNHEY and SVGAGI. The CDR3 contains 12 residues. This CDR3 is CAIRGTSYEQYF. CDR3 DNA: TGTGCCATCCGGGGCACATCCTACGAGCAGTACTTC.

The rearrangement uses TRBV5-4 and TRBJ2-1; 8 bases align to TRBD2. The CDR3 length is 15 residues. Germline CDR1 reads SGHNT; CDR2 reads YYREEE (reference sequence). V gave up 2 bases and J gave up 4 bases; unmatched junction bases: 5. In DNA, the CDR3 is TGTGCCAGCAGCTTCGCGGGAGGCCAATACAATGAGCAGTTCTTC. It codes for CASSFAGGQYNEQFF.

This rearrangement joins TRBV29-1 to TRBJ1-1; D is possibly TRBD1 (6 bases). V shed 3 bases and J shed 6 bases, with 11 bases lying between them. Per the germline V gene, CDR1 is SQVTM and CDR2 is ANQGSEA. This CDR3 is 12 amino acids long. CDR3 nucleotide sequence: TGCAGCGTTGACCAGGGGAGAGCTGAAGCTTTCTTT. Protein sequence: CSVDQGRAEAFF.

The chain couples TRBV27 to TRBJ2-3; D is undetermined. This CDR3 region has 13 residues. CDR1 is MNHEY and CDR2 is SMNVEV in the germline V gene (reference sequence). Trimming shortened V by 7 bases and J by 0 bases, and 8 bases separated the two germline ends. This CDR3 is CASTESSTDTQYF. In DNA, the CDR3 is TGTGCCAGCACGGAGTCTAGCACAGATACGCAGTATTTT.

CDR3 sequence (DNA): TGTGCCAGCTCACCACCGGTCAGGGGCGTGGAGACTGAAGCTTTCTTT. Translated: CASSPPVRGVETEAFF. This chain uses TRBV18 with TRBJ1-1; D is perhaps TRBD1 (6 bases). Germline V gene data show CDR1 as KGHSH and CDR2 as LQKENI. The V and J ends lost 0 bases and 5 bases respectively, with 16 bases between them. The CDR3 contains 16 residues.

The chain couples TRBV7-2 to TRBJ2-1, with D unclear. There are 13 residues in the CDR3. V lost 6 bases, J lost 15 bases, and 21 bases lay in between. Germline assignment: CDR1 SGHTA and CDR2 FQGNSA. CDR3 sequence (DNA): TGTGCCAGCAGTCAAAACCAACGTGGGGTTGGGTTCTTC. Translated, it gives CASSQNQRGVGFF.

The chain links TRBV11-2 to TRBJ1-3; D is possibly TRBD1 (6 bases). The CDR3 is made up of 17 amino acids. The ends were cut back, 6 bases at V and 1 base at J, with 19 bases in the middle. Per germline, CDR1 SGHAT and CDR2 FQNNGV. The CDR3 loop reads CASSQITGTPSGNTIYF. In nucleotides, the CDR3 is TGTGCCAGCAGTCAAATCACCGGGACACCGTCTGGAAACACCATATATTTT.

The chain uses TRBV6-6 and TRBJ2-3; 7 positions agree with TRBD1. This CDR3 has 14 amino acids. J was trimmed by 3 bases and V by 7 bases; bases with no gene match: 7. In germline, CDR1 is MNHNY, CDR2 SVGAGI (reference sequence). DNA of the CDR3: TGTGCCAGCATTCTCGTACAGGGGACAGATACGCAGTATTTT. Protein sequence: CASILVQGTDTQYF.

In its sample, this clone was seen once. The gene calls are TRBV2 and TRBJ1-4, with D unresolved. Germline CDR1 SNHLY, CDR2 FYNNEI. This CDR3 has 14 residues. The V and J ends lost 6 bases and 2 bases respectively, with 10 bases between them. CDR3 nucleotide sequence: TGTGCCAGCAGAGCCTGGGCCACTAATGAAAAACTGTTTTTT. Its translation: CASRAWATNEKLFF.

J is TRBJ1-4 and V is TRBV7-2; D unclear. The V end lost 5 bases, the J end lost 0 bases, and 10 bases lay between the germline ends. Germline assignment: CDR1 SGHTA and CDR2 FQGNSA. The CDR3 is 15 amino acids. The DNA for the CDR3 is TGTGCCAGCAGCCGTATTATTGCAACTAATGAAAAACTGTTTTTT. This translates into CASSRIIATNEKLFF.

V gene TRBV6-1 combines with J gene TRBJ2-1, with 9 bases matching TRBD1. CDR1 and CDR2 from the germline V gene are MNHNS and SASEGT. The CDR3 covers 16 residues. Trimming cost V 4 bases and J 1 base; bases outside gene matches: 5. The DNA for the CDR3 is TGTGCCAGCAGTGTCCTCGACAGGGGGTCCTACAATGAGCAGTTCTTC. Protein sequence: CASSVLDRGSYNEQFF.

The chain uses TRBV4-2 and TRBJ2-6; 9 nucleotides line up with TRBD2. The CDR3 length is 17 residues. J gave up 0 bases and V 2 bases, and 2 bases lay outside the gene matches. Germline V gene data show CDR1 as LGHNA and CDR2 as YNFKEQ. CDR3 in amino acids: CASSQLAGNSGANVLTF. CDR3 in DNA: TGTGCCAGCAGCCAACTAGCGGGGAACTCTGGGGCCAACGTCCTGACTTTC.

The V gene is TRBV5-6, the J gene TRBJ1-3, with no clear D. The germline V gene has CDR1 SGHDT and CDR2 YYEEEE. The CDR3 contains 15 residues. V lost 7 bases to trimming and J lost 0 bases, with 14 bases between them. The CDR3 reads CASASLDTSGNTIYF. The DNA for the CDR3 is TGTGCCAGCGCGTCCCTAGACACCTCTGGAAACACCATATATTTT.

This clone was picked up a small number of times. V and J are TRBV21-1 and TRBJ1-1. TRBV21-1 is a pseudogene segment. The length of the CDR3 is 13 residues. CDR3 nucleotide sequence: TGTGCCAGCGGGTTAGGGCTTCGCACTGAAGCTTTCTTT. Translated, it gives CASGLGLRTEAFF.

The gene calls are TRBV15 and TRBJ1-4, with 9 bases that match TRBD1. The CDR3 has 15 amino acids. Per germline, CDR1 LNHNV and CDR2 YYDKDF (reference sequence). V was pared by 0 bases and J by 5 bases, with 1 base of the junction left unmatched. CDR3 sequence reads: CATSREGTGNEKLFF. CDR3 nucleotides: TGTGCCACCAGCAGAGAAGGGACAGGGAATGAAAAACTGTTTTTT.

J is TRBJ2-5 and V is TRBV18, with D unclear. The CDR3 is 13 residues long. V lost 3 bases and J 4 bases, leaving 9 bases between the germline ends. Germline CDR1 is KGHSH and CDR2 is LQKENI. Written as DNA, the CDR3 is TGTGCCAGCTCACCCGACATGGGAGAGACCCAGTACTTC. This encodes CASSPDMGETQYF. The whole variable domain, remainder taken from reference TRBV18 and TRBJ2-5, is NAGVMQNPRHLVRRRGQEARLRCSPMKGHSHVYWYRQLPEEGLKFMVYLQKENIIDESGMPKERFSAEFPKEGPSILRIQQVVRGDSAAYFCASSPDMGETQYFGPGTRLLVL.